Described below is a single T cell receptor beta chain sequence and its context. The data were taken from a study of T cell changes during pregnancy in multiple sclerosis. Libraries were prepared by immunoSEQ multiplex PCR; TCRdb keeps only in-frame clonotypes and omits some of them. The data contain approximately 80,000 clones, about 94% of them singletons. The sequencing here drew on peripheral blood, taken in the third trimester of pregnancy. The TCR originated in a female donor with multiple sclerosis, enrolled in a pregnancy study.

The CDR3 region is CASSREGNTEAFF. The CDR3 nucleotides are TGCGCCAGCAGCCGAGAGGGGAACACTGAAGCTTTCTTT. This rearrangement joins TRBV5-1 to TRBJ1-1; D unresolved. The CDR3 is made up of 13 amino acids. V was shortened by 4 bases and J by 1 base, with 8 bases between the two germline ends. Germline CDR1 is SGHRS and CDR2 is YFSETQ.